A single sample gave rise to the 7 T cell receptor beta chains below, sequenced in a study of T cell repertoires in cytomegalovirus infection. TCRdb re-derived calls from the reads in MiXCR, one entry per CDR3 protein. This sample has about 920,000 distinct CDR3 sequences; less than 35% occur once, and the top ten carry over 12%. Their recognized antigens are unknown. The source was cultured CD8+ T cells from PBMCs, collected from culture after CMV antigen stimulation. Source of these receptors: a human donor in good health (CMV status not recorded). Some clones in this sample may be carry-over from other donors' samples.

The rearrangement joins TRBV27 to TRBJ1-5, with 9 bases matching TRBD1. Germline assignment: CDR1 MNHEY and CDR2 SMNVEV (reference sequence). The CDR3 sequence is 15 residues long. V dropped 8 bases and J dropped 0; count of bases not matched to a gene: 5. In DNA form, the CDR3 reads TGTGCCAGCTGTTGGGACAGGGCTAGCAATCAGCCCCAGCATTTT. Translating gives CASCWDRASNQPQHF.

This clonotype was seen a single time. The chain employs TRBV4-2 and TRBJ1-6; 7 bases are a match to TRBD1. Germline V gene lookup returns CDR1 LGHNA and CDR2 YNFKEQ. The CDR3 extends over 15 amino acids. V dropped 8 bases and J dropped 4; count of bases not matched to a gene: 8. The CDR3 region is CASAADRAYNSPLHF. In DNA form, the CDR3 reads TGTGCCAGCGCGGCAGACAGGGCGTATAATTCACCCCTCCACTTT.

The chain recombines TRBV6-5 with TRBJ2-7; 16 bases align to TRBD2. J lost 3 bases, V lost 6 bases, and 11 bases had no gene match. The CDR3 is 18 residues long. The V gene's germline CDR1 is MNHEY and CDR2 SVGAGI. This chain's CDR3 is CASSGTSGGAIVRYEQYF. CDR3 coding DNA: TGTGCCAGCAGCGGGACTAGCGGGGGGGCCATCGTCCGCTACGAGCAGTACTTC.

This clonotype turned up a few times. The rearrangement uses TRBV9 and TRBJ2-5; 8 bases map to TRBD2. Germline lookup yields CDR1 SGDLS and CDR2 YYNGEE. The junction had 8 bases not matched to a gene; V was cut back by 3 bases and J by 4 bases. There are 15 residues in the CDR3. CDR3 sequence reads: CASSGRGGPGETQYF. Here the CDR3 DNA reads TGTGCCAGCAGCGGACGCGGGGGGCCAGGAGAGACCCAGTACTTC. The whole variable domain, remainder taken from reference TRBV9 and TRBJ2-5, is DSGVTQTPKHLITATGQRVTLRCSPRSGDLSVYWYQQSLDQGLQFLIQYYNGEERAKGNILERFSAQQFPDLHSELNLSSLELGDSALYFCASSGRGGPGETQYFGPGTRLLVL.

In this sample, this clonotype turned up many times. The chain carries TRBV7-6 and TRBJ2-3; no clear D. Germline CDR1 and CDR2: SGHVS and FNYEAQ. Deletions cut 5 bases from V and 4 bases from J, with 13 bases between. The CDR3 runs 14 residues. CDR3: CASSLAVPPDTQYF. In DNA, the CDR3 is TGTGCCAGCAGCCTGGCCGTGCCCCCAGATACGCAGTATTTT.

This clonotype was detected only a few times. This chain connects TRBV7-9 to TRBJ2-1; D call uncertain. The CDR3 extends over 15 amino acids. V lost 5 bases and J lost 9, with 20 bases in between. Germline values: CDR1 SEHNR, CDR2 FQNEAQ (reference sequence). The CDR3 DNA follows: TGTGCCAGCAGCCACCGAGACACCGGCTCGCGTGAGCAGTTCTTC. Protein: CASSHRDTGSREQFF.

The J gene is TRBJ2-1, the V gene TRBV10-3; D unresolved. The CDR3 consists of 14 residues. Looked up from germline, CDR1 is ENHRY and CDR2 is SYGVKD. V lost 4 bases and J lost 0, with 7 bases in between. CDR3 sequence reads: CAISAPSSYNEQFF. The CDR3 region has the DNA TGTGCCATCAGTGCCCCGAGCTCCTACAATGAGCAGTTCTTC.